A selection of T cell receptor beta chains follows, all from one sample in a study of CXCR3-negative and CXCR3-positive naive CD8 T cells. TCRdb re-called the 5' RACE reads, yielding one record per CDR3 amino acid sequence without DNA. Here the sample table reports 75,000 or so distinct CDR3 sequences. Sequencing was carried out using naive CXCR3- CD8+ T cells from blood. These receptors were collected from a human donor in good health. Some clones in this sample may be carry-over from other donors' samples. The CDR3 runs from the conserved cysteine through the conserved F or W.

V gene: TRBV14
J gene: TRBJ2-4
CDR3 protein: CASSQTEVAKNIQYF

V gene: TRBV7-2
J gene: TRBJ1-2
CDR3 protein: CASSLLDGDNYGYTF

V gene: TRBV5-1
J gene: TRBJ2-1
CDR3 protein: CASTVDLAGPYNEQFF

V gene: TRBV5-1
J gene: TRBJ1-1
CDR3 protein: CASSLETGHGTEAFF

V gene: TRBV7-6
J gene: TRBJ2-2
CDR3 protein: CASSYGTDRMSGELFF

V gene: TRBV7-9
J gene: TRBJ2-1
CDR3 protein: CASTMGWGGGAEAYNEQFF

V gene: TRBV28
J gene: TRBJ2-5
CDR3 protein: CASTDRGPETQYF

V gene: TRBV23-1
J gene: TRBJ2-1
CDR3 protein: CASSQKGQGNYNEQFF

V gene: TRBV12-3/TRBV12-4
J gene: TRBJ2-3
CDR3 protein: CASSLVAGAITDTQYF

V gene: TRBV20-1
J gene: TRBJ2-3
CDR3 protein: CSASGSDTQYF

V gene: TRBV20-1
J gene: TRBJ2-3
CDR3 protein: CSAWDSASSTDTQYF

V gene: TRBV7-8
J gene: TRBJ1-1
CDR3 protein: CASSLARDRAAEAFF

V gene: TRBV7-9
J gene: TRBJ1-3
CDR3 protein: CASSLEIPSPGNTIYF

V gene: TRBV5-1
J gene: TRBJ2-2
CDR3 protein: CASSTREIRTGELFF

V gene: TRBV7-9
J gene: TRBJ2-3
CDR3 protein: CASKFWGQGSTDTQYF

V gene: TRBV4-1
J gene: TRBJ2-5
CDR3 protein: CASSQGPTSGGETQYF

V gene: TRBV29-1
J gene: TRBJ1-2
CDR3 protein: CSVGETQTGEFYGYTF

V gene: TRBV6-5
J gene: TRBJ2-2
CDR3 protein: CASTPNSANTGELFF

V gene: TRBV12-3/TRBV12-4
J gene: TRBJ2-3
CDR3 protein: CASSLNDFVGTDTQYF

V gene: TRBV6-6
J gene: TRBJ2-1
CDR3 protein: CASSYSIGSEQFF

V gene: TRBV3-1
J gene: TRBJ2-1
CDR3 protein: CASSQVWDEGTGEYNEQFF

V gene: TRBV7-9
J gene: TRBJ2-1
CDR3 protein: CASTPTGGDYNEQFF

V gene: TRBV6-5
J gene: TRBJ2-4
CDR3 protein: CASSYGGEGNIQYF

V gene: TRBV6-5
J gene: TRBJ2-7
CDR3 protein: CASSYSMAGLADYEQYF

V gene: TRBV20-1
J gene: TRBJ2-1
CDR3 protein: CSARDYMSAQHNEQFF

V gene: TRBV4-1
J gene: TRBJ2-3
CDR3 protein: CASSQVLYPSGTDTQYF

V gene: TRBV12-3/TRBV12-4
J gene: TRBJ2-5
CDR3 protein: CASSRLAGGETQYF

V gene: TRBV7-9
J gene: TRBJ2-2
CDR3 protein: CASSLHPLVNTGELFF

V gene: TRBV29-1
J gene: TRBJ2-2
CDR3 protein: CSVEDGNTGELFF

V gene: TRBV7-8
J gene: TRBJ2-4
CDR3 protein: CASSLDRRLGDLLNIQYF

V gene: TRBV20-1
J gene: TRBJ2-7
CDR3 protein: CSAKGAGVWNEQYF

V gene: TRBV6-6
J gene: TRBJ2-3
CDR3 protein: CASSHGQRVPDTQYF

V gene: TRBV19
J gene: TRBJ2-2
CDR3 protein: CASQGRDYTGELFF

V gene: TRBV6-4
J gene: TRBJ2-1
CDR3 protein: CASSDSGTANEQFF

V gene: TRBV4-1
J gene: TRBJ2-3
CDR3 protein: CASSQVRSSFTDTQYF

V gene: TRBV7-6
J gene: TRBJ1-1
CDR3 protein: CASSLAGNVNTEAFF

V gene: TRBV7-6
J gene: TRBJ2-1
CDR3 protein: CASSRSRVDSYNEQFF

V gene: TRBV29-1
J gene: TRBJ2-5
CDR3 protein: CSVELPGQGEETQYF

V gene: TRBV12-3/TRBV12-4
J gene: TRBJ2-4
CDR3 protein: CASRPGFNDIQYF

V gene: TRBV29-1
J gene: TRBJ1-1
CDR3 protein: CSVLQGDTEAFF

V gene: TRBV4-1
J gene: TRBJ2-1
CDR3 protein: CASSQAPPAAEGNEQFF

V gene: TRBV7-8
J gene: TRBJ2-7
CDR3 protein: CASSLPLADNYEQYF

V gene: TRBV29-1
J gene: TRBJ2-1
CDR3 protein: CSVIALGEQFF

V gene: TRBV5-4
J gene: TRBJ2-7
CDR3 protein: CASSLDTGGLPSYEQYF

V gene: TRBV6-5
J gene: TRBJ2-2
CDR3 protein: CASSYPKPGDANTGELFF

V gene: TRBV5-6
J gene: TRBJ2-2
CDR3 protein: CASSSGQGYTGELFF

V gene: TRBV12-3/TRBV12-4
J gene: TRBJ2-1
CDR3 protein: CASNTPLRDNGEQFF

V gene: TRBV28
J gene: TRBJ2-7
CDR3 protein: CASRITGRTDEQYF

V gene: TRBV28
J gene: TRBJ2-7
CDR3 protein: CASDGGGSSYEQYF

V gene: TRBV13
J gene: TRBJ2-5
CDR3 protein: CASSLATDTLWQETQYF

V gene: TRBV6-2/TRBV6-3
J gene: TRBJ1-1
CDR3 protein: CANLTGGDYTEAFF

V gene: TRBV28
J gene: TRBJ2-7
CDR3 protein: CASSPPQEVTYEQYF

V gene: TRBV4-2
J gene: TRBJ2-1
CDR3 protein: CASSQRAGEQFF

V gene: TRBV5-6
J gene: TRBJ2-1
CDR3 protein: CASSSSLGEQFF

V gene: TRBV12-3/TRBV12-4
J gene: TRBJ2-3
CDR3 protein: CASSPNTDTQYF

V gene: TRBV20-1
J gene: TRBJ2-6
CDR3 protein: CSAPNPGSGANVLTF

V gene: TRBV28
J gene: TRBJ2-2
CDR3 protein: CASSFRRGITGELFF

V gene: TRBV28
J gene: TRBJ2-1
CDR3 protein: CASTSAYEQFF

V gene: TRBV29-1
J gene: TRBJ2-3
CDR3 protein: CSVFRGERSTDTQYF